These T cell receptor beta chains were read from a single sample in a study of blood T cells in healthy people across ages. TCRdb fed the 5' RACE reads into MiXCR, producing one record per CDR3 protein. The table lists some 1.5 million distinct CDR3 sequences, roughly 30% of them singletons. What was sequenced was blood. The origin of the receptors is a woman between 25 and 40 years old in good health. CDR3s include the opening cysteine and the closing phenylalanine or tryptophan. The D gene is left open where the match is weak. Clone size is stated in some rows and not others, as once, few, many or a class when expanded.

CDR3 | DNA | J | V | D | size
CSAYYQGANTEAFF | TGCAGTGCTTATTACCAGGGGGCGAACACTGAAGCTTTCTTT | TRBJ1-1 | TRBV20-1 | TRBD1 | few
CASSAGQGIHEQFF | TGTGCCAGCAGCGCGGGACAGGGTATCCATGAGCAGTTCTTC | TRBJ2-1 | TRBV9 | TRBD1 | few
CASSKRRINQPQHF | TGTGCCAGCAGTAAGAGACGGATCAATCAGCCCCAGCATTTT | TRBJ1-5 | TRBV12-3/TRBV12-4 | . | few
CASSLSTSGAPPSNEQYF | TGTGCCAGCAGCTTAAGTACTAGCGGGGCCCCCCCATCGAACGAGCAGTACTTC | TRBJ2-7 | TRBV7-2 | TRBD2 | .
CASTDGTEGGYTF | TGTGCCAGCACCGACGGGACTGAGGGGGGCTACACCTTC | TRBJ1-2 | TRBV6-5 | . | .
CATSDFRGQKLFF | TGTGCCACCAGTGATTTCAGGGGGCAAAAACTGTTTTTT | TRBJ1-4 | TRBV24-1 | TRBD1 | .
CASSLAGNYGYTF | TGTGCCAGCAGTTTGGCAGGAAACTATGGCTACACCTTC | TRBJ1-2 | TRBV5-1 | . | many
CASTPQGNGGYTF | TGTGCCAGCACTCCTCAGGGGAACGGTGGCTACACCTTC | TRBJ1-2 | TRBV12-3/TRBV12-4 | . | few
CASNLSGQGPPGYTF | TGTGCCAGCAACTTGTCCGGACAGGGCCCACCCGGCTACACCTTC | TRBJ1-2 | TRBV5-4 | TRBD1 | .
CASSLWADGAKNIQYF | TGTGCCAGCAGTTTATGGGCCGATGGAGCCAAAAACATTCAGTACTTC | TRBJ2-4 | TRBV28 | . | few
CASSPPGGSEQYF | TGTGCCAGCTCACCCCCGGGGGGGTCCGAGCAGTACTTC | TRBJ2-7 | TRBV18 | TRBD2 | many
CASSVTSGPSTDTQYF | TGTGCCAGCAGCGTCACTAGCGGACCTAGCACAGATACGCAGTATTTT | TRBJ2-3 | TRBV9 | TRBD2 | .
CASSHAGLNEKLFF | TGCGCCAGCAGCCACGCAGGGCTTAATGAAAAACTGTTTTTT | TRBJ1-4 | TRBV4-3 | . | few
CAWSPTGYYGYTF | TGTGCCTGGAGCCCGACAGGGTACTATGGCTACACCTTC | TRBJ1-2 | TRBV30 | TRBD1 | .
CANSVGGGPGFF | TGTGCCAACAGCGTAGGAGGAGGCCCAGGGTTCTTC | TRBJ2-1 | TRBV9 | . | .
CASSPSLIYGQYF | TGTGCCAGCAGTCCCAGCCTCATCTACGGGCAGTACTTC | TRBJ2-7 | TRBV27 | . | .
CAWLWPTSSYNEQFF | TGTGCCTGGCTCTGGCCCACAAGCTCCTACAATGAGCAGTTCTTC | TRBJ2-1 | TRBV30 | . | .
CASSYGRNSPLHF | TGTGCCAGCAGCTATGGACGGAATTCACCCCTCCACTTT | TRBJ1-6 | TRBV11-1 | . | few
CASSLTSGQGAYEQYF | TGTGCCAGCAGCTTAACGTCCGGACAGGGGGCTTACGAGCAGTACTTC | TRBJ2-7 | TRBV11-2 | TRBD1 | .
CSVSGRMVSMLGYTF | TGCAGCGTCTCCGGACGAATGGTTAGCATGCTTGGCTACACCTTC | TRBJ1-2 | TRBV29-1 | . | .